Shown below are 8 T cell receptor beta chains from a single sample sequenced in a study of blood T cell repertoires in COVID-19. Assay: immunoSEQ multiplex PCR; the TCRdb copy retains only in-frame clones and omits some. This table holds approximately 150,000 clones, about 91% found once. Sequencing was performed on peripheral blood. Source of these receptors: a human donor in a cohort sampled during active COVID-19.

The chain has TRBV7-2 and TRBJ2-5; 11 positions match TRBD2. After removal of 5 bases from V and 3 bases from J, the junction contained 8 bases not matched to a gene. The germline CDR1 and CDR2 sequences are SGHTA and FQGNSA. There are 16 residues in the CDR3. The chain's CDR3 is CASSPFLAGGKETQYF. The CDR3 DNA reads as TGTGCCAGCAGCCCTTTCCTAGCGGGGGGAAAAGAGACCCAGTACTTC.

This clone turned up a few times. The CDR3 nucleotides read TGTGCCAGCAGTCAGACAACCACAGCTCACGGGGGCGAGCAGTACTTC. Amino acids: CASSQTTTAHGGEQYF. This chain uses TRBV7-9 with TRBJ2-7, with D possibly matching TRBD2 (6 bases). Germline CDR1 is SEHNR and CDR2 is FQNEAQ (reference sequence). This CDR3 is built from 16 residues. V was cut by 6 bases and J by 6 bases, with 24 bases left in between.

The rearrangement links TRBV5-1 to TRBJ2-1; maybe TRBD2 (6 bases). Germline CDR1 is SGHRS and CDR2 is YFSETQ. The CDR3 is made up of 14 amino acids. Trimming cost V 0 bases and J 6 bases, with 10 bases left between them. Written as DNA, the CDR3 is TGCGCCAGCAGCTTGGCCGGAGGGATCAATGAGCAGTTCTTC. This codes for CASSLAGGINEQFF.

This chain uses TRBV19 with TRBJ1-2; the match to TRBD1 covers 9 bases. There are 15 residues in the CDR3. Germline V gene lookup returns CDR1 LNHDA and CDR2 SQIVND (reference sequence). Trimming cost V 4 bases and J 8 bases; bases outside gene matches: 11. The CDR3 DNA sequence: TGTGCCAGTAGTACAACCGGGACAGGGATAGAAGGCTACACCTTC. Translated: CASSTTGTGIEGYTF.

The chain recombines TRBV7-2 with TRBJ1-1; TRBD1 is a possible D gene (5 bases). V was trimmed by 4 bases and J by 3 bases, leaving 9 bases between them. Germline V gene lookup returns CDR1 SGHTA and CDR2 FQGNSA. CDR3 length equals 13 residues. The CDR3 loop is CASSSGGYTEAFF. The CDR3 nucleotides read TGTGCCAGCAGCTCCGGGGGATACACTGAAGCTTTCTTT.

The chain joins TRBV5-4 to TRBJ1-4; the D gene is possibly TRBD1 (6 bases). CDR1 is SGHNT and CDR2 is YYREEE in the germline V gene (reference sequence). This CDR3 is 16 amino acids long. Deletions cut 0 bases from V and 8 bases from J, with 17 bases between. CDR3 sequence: CASSLAGGGGREKLFF. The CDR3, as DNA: TGTGCCAGCAGCTTGGCCGGGGGCGGGGGTAGGGAAAAACTGTTTTTT. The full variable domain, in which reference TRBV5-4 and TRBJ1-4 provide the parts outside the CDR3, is ETGVTQSPTHLIKTRGQQVTLRCSSQSGHNTVSWYQQALGQGPQFIFQYYREEENGRGNFPPRFSGLQFPNYSSELNVNALELDDSALYLCASSLAGGGGREKLFFGSGTQLSVL.

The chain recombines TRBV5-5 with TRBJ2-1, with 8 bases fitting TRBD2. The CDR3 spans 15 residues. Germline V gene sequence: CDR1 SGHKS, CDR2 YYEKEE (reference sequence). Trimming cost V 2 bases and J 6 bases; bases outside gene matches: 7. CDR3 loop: CASSFLSGGGNEQFF. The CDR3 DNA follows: TGTGCCAGCAGCTTCTTAAGCGGGGGAGGCAATGAGCAGTTCTTC.

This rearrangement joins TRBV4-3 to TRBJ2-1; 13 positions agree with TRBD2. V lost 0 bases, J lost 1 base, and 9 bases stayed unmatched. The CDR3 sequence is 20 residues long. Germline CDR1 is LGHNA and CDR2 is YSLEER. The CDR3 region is CASSQDLRTSGGASYNEQFF. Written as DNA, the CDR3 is TGCGCCAGCAGCCAAGATCTACGAACTAGCGGGGGGGCGTCCTACAATGAGCAGTTCTTC.